The 18 T cell receptor beta chains below all came from one sample that was sequenced in a study of blood T cell repertoires in COVID-19. Method: immunoSEQ multiplex PCR; TCRdb's copy keeps in-frame clones and lacks some. The repertoire includes approximately 96,000 clones, nearly 90% of them detected once, and about 2.7% sits in the top ten. The sequencing sample was made of peripheral blood. These receptors all come from an elderly woman with acute or convalescent COVID-19.

The CDR3 nucleotides are TGTGCCAGCAGCCTAGGGGGCTCGGGGGGCAATGAGCAGTTCTTC. Amino acids: CASSLGGSGGNEQFF. The rearrangement joins TRBV11-3 to TRBJ2-1; the D call may be TRBD1 or TRBD2 (7 bases each). Germline V lookup: CDR1 SGHNT, CDR2 YENEEA. Trimming removed 5 bases at V and 6 bases at J, with 17 bases between. CDR3 length: 15 residues.

This clone was counted a single time. This chain joins TRBV10-3 and TRBJ2-3, with 7 bases matching TRBD1. Germline lookup yields CDR1 ENHRY and CDR2 SYGVKD. J was trimmed by 0 bases and V by 6 bases; bases with no gene match: 9. CDR3 length: 16 amino acids. CDR3 sequence: CAISPGTARSTDTQYF. In DNA, the CDR3 is TGTGCCATCAGCCCGGGGACAGCACGAAGCACAGATACGCAGTATTTT.

The chain carries TRBV9 and TRBJ2-5; 11 positions match TRBD2. Germline V CDR1 and CDR2: SGDLS, YYNGEE. The CDR3 covers 17 residues. Trimming removed 2 bases from V and 5 bases from J; junction bases left unmatched: 11. The CDR3 DNA follows: TGTGCCAGCAGCGTCGCCGTACTAGCGGGAGACGGGGAGACCCAGTACTTC. Amino acid sequence: CASSVAVLAGDGETQYF.

The rearrangement links TRBV7-9 to TRBJ1-1; D remains ambiguous. Per germline, CDR1 SEHNR and CDR2 FQNEAQ (reference sequence). The CDR3 has 14 amino acids. V lost 5 bases, J lost 1 base, and 11 bases lay in between. CDR3 sequence (DNA): TGTGCCAGCAGCGCCGACGGGAGGAACACTGAAGCTTTCTTT. Its translation: CASSADGRNTEAFF.

The chain employs TRBV7-8 and TRBJ1-1; TRBD1 matches 10 bases. In germline, CDR1 is SGHVS, CDR2 FQNEAQ. Trimming at V came to 2 bases and at J to 1 base, leaving 7 bases not matched to a gene. The CDR3 contains 17 residues. The CDR3 protein is CASSLRDRGPWNTEAFF. The CDR3 DNA reads TGTGCCAGCAGCTTAAGAGACAGGGGGCCCTGGAACACTGAAGCTTTCTTT.

This chain joins TRBV29-1 and TRBJ1-1; 9 positions match TRBD1. CDR3 length: 12 amino acids. V shed 4 bases and J 5 bases; nucleotides not matched to a gene: 2. The germline CDR1 and CDR2 sequences are SQVTM and ANQGSEA. The CDR3 sequence is CSVGTGVTEAFF. In DNA form, the CDR3 reads TGCAGCGTTGGGACAGGGGTGACTGAAGCTTTCTTT.

The chain couples TRBV9 to TRBJ2-7, with 10 positions matching TRBD1. Germline assignment: CDR1 SGDLS and CDR2 YYNGEE. This CDR3 contains 15 residues. The ends lost 4 bases at V and 7 bases at J; junction bases unmatched: 11. CDR3 DNA sequence: TGTGCCAGCAGCTCGCGGACAGGGGGGAATGGGGAGCAGTACTTC. Protein sequence: CASSSRTGGNGEQYF.

The CDR3 reads CASMRGTSNYGYTF. The CDR3 coding sequence is TGTGCCAGCATGAGGGGGACATCAAACTATGGCTACACCTTC. This chain uses TRBV28 with TRBJ1-2, with a weak D call TRBD1 (6 bases). The germline V and J ends were trimmed by 7 bases and 2 bases, with 14 bases remaining between them. There are 14 residues in the CDR3. From germline, CDR1 is MDHEN and CDR2 SYDVKM.

The genes are TRBV11-3 and TRBJ2-7; D unclear. Trimming removed 1 base at V and 0 bases at J, with 7 bases between. The CDR3 is 14 residues long. Germline CDR1 reads SGHNT; CDR2 reads YENEEA. The CDR3 DNA is TGTGCCAGCAGCTTAGGGCCTAGCTCCTACGAGCAGTACTTC. The encoded protein is CASSLGPSSYEQYF.

The chain employs TRBV27 and TRBJ2-1, with 7 bases that match TRBD2. V shed 7 bases and J 6 bases; nucleotides not matched to a gene: 9. CDR1 is MNHEY and CDR2 is SMNVEV in the germline V gene (reference sequence). This CDR3 is built from 14 residues. Here the CDR3 reads CASTTGTIRNEQFF. DNA for the CDR3: TGTGCCAGCACAACCGGGACTATCCGCAATGAGCAGTTCTTC.

J is TRBJ1-1 and V is TRBV28; possible D gene TRBD1, 5 bases. Trimming stripped 7 bases from V and 1 base from J, with 13 bases between. The length of the CDR3 is 14 residues. Germline CDR1 MDHEN, CDR2 SYDVKM. The CDR3 DNA follows: TGTGCCAGCACCCTCGGGGGGAGGAACACTGAAGCTTTCTTT. Its translation is CASTLGGRNTEAFF.

The chain is built from TRBV12-3 or TRBV12-4 and TRBJ2-1, with a possible D match to TRBD2 (5 bases). This CDR3 region has 13 residues. V was pared by 6 bases and J by 4 bases, with 10 bases between. The CDR3 nucleotides are TGTGCCAGCAGGAAGGGAGTTTACAATGAGCAGTTCTTC. Its protein is CASRKGVYNEQFF.

The chain couples TRBV6-2 or TRBV6-3 to TRBJ2-6, with a weak D call TRBD1 (5 bases). Germline V CDR1 and CDR2: MNHEY, SVGEGT. The CDR3 is made up of 15 amino acids. V lost 2 bases and J 2 bases, leaving 7 bases between the germline ends. This CDR3 is CASSYPGTGANVLTF. CDR3 DNA sequence: TGTGCCAGCAGTTACCCAGGGACTGGGGCCAACGTCCTGACTTTC.

The rearrangement links TRBV28 to TRBJ2-7, with 7 bases aligning to TRBD1. V shed 3 bases, J shed 6 bases, and the junction held 11 bases outside the gene matches. Germline V gene data show CDR1 as MDHEN and CDR2 as SYDVKM. The CDR3 extends over 15 amino acids. The CDR3 region is CASSFPGTVGGEQYF. The CDR3 DNA reads as TGTGCCAGCAGTTTCCCCGGGACAGTGGGTGGCGAGCAGTACTTC.

The chain has TRBV19 and TRBJ1-5; the D is unclear. This CDR3 comprises 15 residues. With 5 bases removed from V and 0 bases from J, the gap between germline ends came to 11 bases. CDR1 is LNHDA, CDR2 SQIVND, per germline (reference sequence). DNA for the CDR3: TGTGCCAGTAGTTACTGGAGGGATAGCAATCAGCCCCAGCATTTT. As protein: CASSYWRDSNQPQHF.

About this clone itself: The junction does not match germline at one end; this may be a read error. The chain combines TRBV7-7 with TRBJ2-2; D ambiguous. Germline V gene sequence: CDR1 SSHAT, CDR2 FNYEAQ (reference sequence). The CDR3 length is 13 residues. CDR3 protein: CASSPRVTGELFF. CDR3 sequence (DNA): TGTGCTAGCAGCCCCCGGGTCACCGGGGAGCTGTTTTTT.

The chain combines TRBV6-5 with TRBJ1-1, with D perhaps matching TRBD1 (6 bases). Germline V gives CDR1 MNHEY, CDR2 SVGAGI. There are 15 residues in the CDR3. With 0 bases removed from V and 4 bases from J, the gap between germline ends came to 12 bases. The CDR3 sequence: CASSYSQGLGTEAFF. The DNA for the CDR3 is TGTGCCAGCAGTTACTCTCAGGGGTTGGGCACTGAAGCTTTCTTT.

V and J are TRBV7-6 and TRBJ2-3; 12 bases are shared with TRBD2. The length of the CDR3 is 18 residues. J gave up 0 bases and V 5 bases, and 9 bases lay outside the gene matches. Germline CDR1 SGHVS, CDR2 FNYEAQ. The CDR3 nucleotides read TGTGCCAGCAGCCCCTGGCTAGCGGGGGGGCCGAGCACAGATACGCAGTATTTT. Amino acids: CASSPWLAGGPSTDTQYF.